This T cell receptor beta chain is drawn from a study of long-term antiretroviral therapy in people with HIV (dated by TCRdb to the early 2020s). Regarding the study in general: The earliest samples were collected about a decade before the 2015 WHO recommendation for immediate ART, when ART was typically delayed until CD4 counts fell. Whether ART initiation and durable HIV suppression were associated with changes in peripheral blood TRB repertoire composition and diversity was tested in a retrospective serial study. A total of around 200 cryopreserved PBMC samples were contributed to the cohort by 30 adults with confirmed HIV infection, with samples collected serially over a mean of about 6 years (range 1-12). Of the 30 or so participants with HIV, 10 to 11 were female. No cross-contamination during QIAcube processing turned up in test extractions that ran a monoclonal T-cell line alongside about 35 polyclonal samples. Study-level results and caveats: Samples dated from the mid-2000s to the late 2010s, and the ART regimens used may be less effective than current ones. Unsorted PBMC were profiled instead of sorted CD4+ and CD8+ T cells because pre-ART samples had limited cell numbers. Expanded TRB clones identified before ART initiation dominated the repertoire across all time points, though the dominance fluctuated and decreased in many PLHIV after ART. Compared with controls, HIV repertoires had narrower CDR3 length ranges, and the network structure pointed to an antigen-experienced repertoire that shifted only slightly toward naive after ART. Owing to limited PBMC availability, only the TCR beta chain was sequenced, without alpha chain pairing. No data were available on ART adherence, viral resistance or therapy changes, limiting inferences about post-ART repertoire changes. Starting ART was linked to a significant rise in TRB diversity, yet even after long-term ART the diversity remained significantly lower than in transplant donor controls.

The immunoSEQ hsTCRB v3.0 assay was used at survey level resolution to sequence the TRB variable region. The target sequencing depth for TRB was 40,000-50,000 T-cell genomes per sample. Pooled TRB libraries were sequenced on an Illumina MiSeq with a v3 150-cycle kit. Concerning the study's data processing: Repertoire analysis was run in R within a reproducible Nextflow workflow that covered QC, data transformation and analysis. LymphoSeq2, an R package for exploring AIRR-Seq data, was used to implement the custom analyses. Four samples yielding fewer than 5000 total TRB sequences were excluded, leaving more than 150 analyzed HIV repertoires. Of the approximately 190 retained HIV repertoires, some 60 were collected before and approximately 130 after ART initiation. Each repertoire was downsampled to 5000 TRB nucleotide sequences, and summary statistics were averaged across 100 downsampling iterations. TRB sequences were retained for analysis only if CDR3 regions of at least seven amino acids were present. Diversity was measured with a Shannon entropy-derived clonality score and the Gini coefficient. Repertoire networks linked the top 5000 CDR3 amino acid sequences whenever two sequences differed by an edit distance of one. Antigen specificity groups and MHC restriction were predicted for TRB CDR3 amino acid sequences with GLIPH2. Known CMV, EBV, HIV or tissue antigen associations were flagged by matching CDR3 amino acid sequences against VDJdb and McPAS-TCR. Pre-ART, post-ART and control groups were compared with Wilcoxon signed-rank tests and Holm-Bonferroni correction. Imported from immuneACCESS, the table was reduced by TCRdb to in-frame sequences with V and J called. These copies leave out some clones; in studies compared against another copy, an unresolved V gene accounts for under half, and the cause of the remainder is not known. That table gives V, J and clone size, and the DNA gave D and trimming. Within this sample are approximately 32,000 clones, with around 82% of them counted one time only. Around 13% of the sample is in the top ten clones.

Participants were included only if at least one PBMC sample before ART initiation and at least two post-ART samples were available. All participants with HIV were treated in the United States of America. Before DNA extraction, cryopreserved samples of about 0.9-11 million PBMC were thawed and then washed. At the time of the earliest PBMC sample for each participant with HIV, ages ranged from roughly 23 to 55 years. Per participant, PBMC samples came from 1-4 timepoints prior to ART initiation and 2-8 timepoints following ART initiation, for a median of 7 samples. For every participant, serial HIV viral load, CD4+ T-cell count, ART history and demographic data were obtained. Genomic DNA was extracted from unsorted PBMC with a Qiagen kit on a QIAcube, processed in batches of 12 samples. Of note for this clone: Its cognate antigen has yet to be identified. No quality values exist for individual bases; no much larger clone is one base distant.

CDR1 and CDR2 were assigned from the germline V gene (reference sequence) as PRHDT and FYEKMQ. The CDR3 starts with the cysteine, ends with the phenylalanine, and has 18 residues. CDR3 DNA only is kept here, 54 bases in frame from base 1. Germline trimming: 4 bases from V, 1 base from J; junction bases outside gene matches: 9. Here the sequenced sample was unsorted PBMCs, taken 0.3 years after starting antiretroviral therapy. The rearrangement combines TRBV13 with TRBJ2-2; the junction holds 10 bases that match TRBD2. The source of this sequence is a man between 18 and 35 years old with HIV. DNA sequence: TGTGCCAGCAGCTCCCATACCCTAGCGGGGGTGAACACCGGGGAGCTGTTTTTT. The resulting protein is CASSSHTLAGVNTGELFF.